The clone carrying this TCR beta chain was recorded a few times. In the source study's methods: The authors estimated nucleated cell counts from reference gene primer amplification. This table comes from immunoSEQ multiplex PCR, and its TCRdb copy is limited to in-frame clones, with some not included. Clone size and the V and J calls come from that table; the DNA yielded D and trimming. This table has around 300,000 clones, just under 90% appearing once. These data originate in a study of blood T cell repertoires in COVID-19. Background on the study: The cDNA or gDNA used as material had been derived from T cells, B-cell-depleted T cells, or PBMCs.

V lost 2 bases to trimming and J lost 0 bases, with 11 bases between them. The CDR3 runs 17 residues. CDR1 WNHNN and CDR2 SYGVQD come from the germline V gene (reference sequence). This TCR was sampled from a woman between 40 and 50 years old with acute or convalescent COVID-19. The chain recombines TRBV10-1 with TRBJ2-6; D perhaps matches TRBD1 (6 bases). Sequencing was performed on peripheral blood. The CDR3 loop reads CASSEGTSISGANVLTF. DNA of the CDR3: TGCGCCAGCAGTGAGGGGACATCTATCTCTGGGGCCAACGTCCTGACTTTC.